These 7 T cell receptor beta chains came from one sample sequenced in a study of cytotoxic CD8 clonotypes in ibrutinib-treated CLL. Produced via immunoSEQ multiplex PCR; TCRdb's table is partial and in-frame only. The sample carries under 150,000 clones, around 84% recorded once. The sequenced sample was PBMCs, obtained after 24 months of ibrutinib treatment. Source of these receptors: a human donor with chronic lymphocytic leukemia.

The chain joins TRBV19 to TRBJ1-4; no clear D gene. CDR1 LNHDA and CDR2 SQIVND come from the germline V gene (reference sequence). Trimming removed 2 bases at V and 8 bases at J, with 15 bases between. This CDR3 has 15 amino acids. The CDR3 sequence is CASSITWETFEKLFF. CDR3 nucleotide sequence: TGTGCCAGTAGTATAACATGGGAGACCTTCGAAAAACTGTTTTTT.

The chain employs TRBV5-4 and TRBJ2-2; TRBD2 aligns across 12 bases. In germline, CDR1 is SGHNT, CDR2 YYREEE (reference sequence). J lost 7 bases, V lost 3 bases, and 4 bases had no gene match. CDR3 size: 15 residues. The CDR3 spells CASSSSGGASGELFF. DNA of the CDR3: TGTGCCAGCAGCTCTAGCGGGGGGGCTAGCGGGGAGCTGTTTTTT. The complete variable domain, with remaining parts taken from reference TRBV5-4 and TRBJ2-2, reads ETGVTQSPTHLIKTRGQQVTLRCSSQSGHNTVSWYQQALGQGPQFIFQYYREEENGRGNFPPRFSGLQFPNYSSELNVNALELDDSALYLCASSSSGGASGELFFGEGSRLTVL.

The V call is TRBV6-5, the J call TRBJ2-7; the match to TRBD1 covers 9 bases. The CDR3 runs to 14 residues. The V and J ends lost 6 bases and 0 bases, in that order; junction bases with no gene match: 3. The germline V gene has CDR1 MNHEY and CDR2 SVGAGI. The CDR3 here is CASRGTGSSYEQYF. The CDR3 DNA follows: TGTGCCAGCAGGGGGACAGGGAGCTCCTACGAGCAGTACTTC.

V and J are TRBV30 and TRBJ2-1, with TRBD2 identical over 11 bases. Trimming cost V 1 base and J 6 bases; bases outside gene matches: 5. This CDR3 has 15 amino acids. Per germline, CDR1 GTSNPN and CDR2 SVGIG (reference sequence). The CDR3 region is CAWSAAGLAANEQFF. In DNA, the CDR3 is TGTGCCTGGAGTGCAGCGGGACTAGCGGCCAATGAGCAGTTCTTC.

The chain is built from TRBV5-4 and TRBJ1-2, with D unresolved. Trimming removed 4 bases at V and 4 bases at J, with 14 bases between. This CDR3 is built from 14 residues. Germline CDR1 is SGHNT and CDR2 is YYREEE (reference sequence). The CDR3 loop reads CASSHNSMLYGYTF. The DNA of the CDR3 is TGTGCCAGCAGCCACAACAGTATGCTCTATGGCTACACCTTC. Looking up the rest from reference TRBV5-4 and TRBJ1-2 gives the full variable domain: ETGVTQSPTHLIKTRGQQVTLRCSSQSGHNTVSWYQQALGQGPQFIFQYYREEENGRGNFPPRFSGLQFPNYSSELNVNALELDDSALYLCASSHNSMLYGYTFGSGTRLTVV.

J is TRBJ1-1 and V is TRBV5-4, with TRBD1 as a possible D gene (5 bases). Trimming took off 0 bases at V and 1 base at J, with 10 bases between the two ends. Germline lookup yields CDR1 SGHNT and CDR2 YYREEE (reference sequence). CDR3 length: 15 residues. For the CDR3, the DNA is TGTGCCAGCAGCTTGGAAGGCAGGGCGAACACTGAAGCTTTCTTT. Translated, it gives CASSLEGRANTEAFF. Using reference TRBV5-4 and TRBJ1-1 for the parts outside the CDR3, the full variable domain is ETGVTQSPTHLIKTRGQQVTLRCSSQSGHNTVSWYQQALGQGPQFIFQYYREEENGRGNFPPRFSGLQFPNYSSELNVNALELDDSALYLCASSLEGRANTEAFFGQGTRLTVV.

Comments on this clone: Additional DNA sequences in this sample encode the identical CDR3. The chain has TRBV18 and TRBJ2-5; D not resolved. This CDR3 contains 11 residues. Trimming removed 3 bases from V and 4 bases from J, with 3 bases in between. Germline V gene lookup returns CDR1 KGHSH and CDR2 LQKENI. The CDR3 region is CASSPGETQYF. The CDR3 DNA reads TGTGCCAGCTCACCGGGAGAGACCCAGTACTTC.